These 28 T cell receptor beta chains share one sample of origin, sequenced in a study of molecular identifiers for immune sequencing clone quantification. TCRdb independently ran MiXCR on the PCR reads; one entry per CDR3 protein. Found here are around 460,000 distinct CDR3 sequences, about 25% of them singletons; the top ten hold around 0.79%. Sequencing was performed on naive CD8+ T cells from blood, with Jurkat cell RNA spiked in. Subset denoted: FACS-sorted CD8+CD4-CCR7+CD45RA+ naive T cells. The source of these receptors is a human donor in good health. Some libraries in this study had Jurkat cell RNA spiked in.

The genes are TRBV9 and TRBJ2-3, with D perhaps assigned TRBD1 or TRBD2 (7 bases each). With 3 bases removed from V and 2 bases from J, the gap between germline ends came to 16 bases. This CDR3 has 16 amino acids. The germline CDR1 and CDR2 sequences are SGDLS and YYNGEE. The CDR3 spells CASSEGGGGFTDTQYF. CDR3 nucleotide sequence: TGTGCCAGCAGCGAGGGGGGAGGGGGCTTCACAGATACGCAGTATTTT.

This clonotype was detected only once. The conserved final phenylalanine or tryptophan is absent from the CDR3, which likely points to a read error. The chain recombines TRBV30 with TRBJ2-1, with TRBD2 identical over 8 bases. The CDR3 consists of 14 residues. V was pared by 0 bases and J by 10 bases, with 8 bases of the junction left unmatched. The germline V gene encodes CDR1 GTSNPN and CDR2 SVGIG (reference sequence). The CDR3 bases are TGTGCCTGGAGTGTTGAGGCGGGAGGCCCGGAGCAGTTCCTC. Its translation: CAWSVEAGGPEQFL.

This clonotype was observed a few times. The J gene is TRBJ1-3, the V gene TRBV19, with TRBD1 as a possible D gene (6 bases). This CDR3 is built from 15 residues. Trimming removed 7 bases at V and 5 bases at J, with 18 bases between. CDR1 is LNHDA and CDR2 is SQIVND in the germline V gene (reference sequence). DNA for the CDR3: TGTGCCAGTAAAAACGGTCCGGACAGACGAAACACCATATATTTT. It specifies CASKNGPDRRNTIYF.

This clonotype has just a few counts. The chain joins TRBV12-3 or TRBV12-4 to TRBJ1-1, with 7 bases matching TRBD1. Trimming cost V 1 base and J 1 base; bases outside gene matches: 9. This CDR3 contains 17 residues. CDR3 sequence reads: CASSLVTGLVGNTEAFF. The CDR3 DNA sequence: TGTGCCAGCAGTTTAGTGACAGGGTTGGTCGGGAACACTGAAGCTTTCTTT.

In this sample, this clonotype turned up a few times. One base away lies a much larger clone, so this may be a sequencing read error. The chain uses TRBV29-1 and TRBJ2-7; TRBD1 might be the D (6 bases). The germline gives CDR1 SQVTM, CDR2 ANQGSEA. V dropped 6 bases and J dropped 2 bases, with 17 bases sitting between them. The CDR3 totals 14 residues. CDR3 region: CSVGPEDSPYEQYF. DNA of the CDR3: TGCAGCGTCGGACCCGAGGACAGTCCCTACGAGCAGTACTTC.

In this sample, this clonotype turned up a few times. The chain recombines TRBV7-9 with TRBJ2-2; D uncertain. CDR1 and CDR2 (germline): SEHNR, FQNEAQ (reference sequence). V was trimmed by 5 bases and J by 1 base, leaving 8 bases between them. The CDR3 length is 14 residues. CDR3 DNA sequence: TGTGCCAGCAGCGCTCCCTTGAACACCGGGGAGCTGTTTTTT. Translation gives CASSAPLNTGELFF.

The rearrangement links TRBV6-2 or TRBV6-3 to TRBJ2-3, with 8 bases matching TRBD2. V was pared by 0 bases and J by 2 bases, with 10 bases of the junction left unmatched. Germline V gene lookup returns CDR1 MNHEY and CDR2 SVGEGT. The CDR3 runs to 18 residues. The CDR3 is CASSYSLTSDHNTDTQYF. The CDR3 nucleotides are TGTGCCAGCAGTTACTCGCTGACTAGCGACCATAACACAGATACGCAGTATTTT.

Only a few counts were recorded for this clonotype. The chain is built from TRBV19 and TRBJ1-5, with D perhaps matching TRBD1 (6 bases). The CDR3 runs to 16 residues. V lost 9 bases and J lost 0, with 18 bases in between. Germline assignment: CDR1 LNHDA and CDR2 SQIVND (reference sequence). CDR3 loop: CASNPGTSYSNQPQHF. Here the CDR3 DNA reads TGTGCCAGCAACCCGGGGACATCCTATAGCAATCAGCCCCAGCATTTT. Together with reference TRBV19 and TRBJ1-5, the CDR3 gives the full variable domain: DGGITQSPKYLFRKEGQNVTLSCEQNLNHDAMYWYRQDPGQGLRLIYYSQIVNDFQKGDIAEGYSVSREKKESFPLTVTSAQKNPTAFYLCASNPGTSYSNQPQHFGDGTRLSIL.

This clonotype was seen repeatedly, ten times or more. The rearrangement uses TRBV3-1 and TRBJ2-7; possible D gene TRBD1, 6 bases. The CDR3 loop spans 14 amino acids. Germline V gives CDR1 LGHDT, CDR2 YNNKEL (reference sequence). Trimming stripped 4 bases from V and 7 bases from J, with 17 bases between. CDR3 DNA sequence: TGTGCCAGCAGCCCTCCGACAGGAGCAAGGGAGCAGTACTTC. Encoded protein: CASSPPTGAREQYF.

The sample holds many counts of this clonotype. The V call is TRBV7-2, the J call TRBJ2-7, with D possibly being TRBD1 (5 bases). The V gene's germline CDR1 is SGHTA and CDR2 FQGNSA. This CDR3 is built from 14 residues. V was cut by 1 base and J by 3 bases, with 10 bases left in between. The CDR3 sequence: CASSLGVQGYEQYF. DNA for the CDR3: TGTGCCAGCAGCTTAGGCGTCCAGGGCTACGAGCAGTACTTC.

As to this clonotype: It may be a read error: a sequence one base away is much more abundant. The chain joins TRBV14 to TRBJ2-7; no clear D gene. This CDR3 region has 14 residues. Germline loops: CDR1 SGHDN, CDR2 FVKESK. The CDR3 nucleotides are TGTGCCAGCAGCCAAACGCCCGGTACCTACGAGCGGTACTTC. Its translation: CASSQTPGTYERYF.

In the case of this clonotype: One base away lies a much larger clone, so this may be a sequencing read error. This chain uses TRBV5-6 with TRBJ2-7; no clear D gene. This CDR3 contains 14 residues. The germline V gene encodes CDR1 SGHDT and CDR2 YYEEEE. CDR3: CASSFGTLGLEQCF. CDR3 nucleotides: TGTGCCAGCAGCTTCGGCACCCTGGGTCTGGAGCAGTGCTTC.

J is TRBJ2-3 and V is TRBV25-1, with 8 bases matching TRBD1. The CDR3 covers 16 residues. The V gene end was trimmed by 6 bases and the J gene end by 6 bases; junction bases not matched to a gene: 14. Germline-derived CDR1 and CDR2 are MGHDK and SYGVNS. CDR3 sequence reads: CASSPRTGWTTDTQYF. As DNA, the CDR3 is TGTGCCAGCAGCCCTAGGACAGGGTGGACGACTGATACGCAGTATTTT.

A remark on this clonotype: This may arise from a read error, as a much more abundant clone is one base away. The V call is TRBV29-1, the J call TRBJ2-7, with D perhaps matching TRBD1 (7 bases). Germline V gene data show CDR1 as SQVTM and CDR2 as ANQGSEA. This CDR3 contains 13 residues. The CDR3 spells CSAQRGDSYELYF. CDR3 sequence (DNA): TGCAGCGCCCAAAGGGGGGACAGCTACGAGCTGTACTTC.

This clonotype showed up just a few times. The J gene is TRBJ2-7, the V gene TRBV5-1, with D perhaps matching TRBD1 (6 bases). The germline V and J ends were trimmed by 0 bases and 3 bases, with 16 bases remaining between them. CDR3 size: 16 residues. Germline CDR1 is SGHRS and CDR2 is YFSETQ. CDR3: CASSLDTGSGIYEQYF. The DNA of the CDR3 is TGCGCCAGCAGCTTGGACACAGGGAGTGGTATCTACGAGCAGTACTTC. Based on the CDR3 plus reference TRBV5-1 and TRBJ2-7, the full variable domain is KAGVTQTPRYLIKTRGQQVTLSCSPISGHRSVSWYQQTPGQGLQFLFEYFSETQRNKGNFPGRFSGRQFSNSRSEMNVSTLELGDSALYLCASSLDTGSGIYEQYFGPGTRLTVT.

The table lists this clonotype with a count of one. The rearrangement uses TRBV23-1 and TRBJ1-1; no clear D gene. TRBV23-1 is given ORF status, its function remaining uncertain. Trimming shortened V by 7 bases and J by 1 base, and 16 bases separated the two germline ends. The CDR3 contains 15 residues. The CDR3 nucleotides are TGCGCCAGCACTATAACGGGAGTACCGAACACTGAAGCTTTCTTT. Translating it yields CASTITGVPNTEAFF.

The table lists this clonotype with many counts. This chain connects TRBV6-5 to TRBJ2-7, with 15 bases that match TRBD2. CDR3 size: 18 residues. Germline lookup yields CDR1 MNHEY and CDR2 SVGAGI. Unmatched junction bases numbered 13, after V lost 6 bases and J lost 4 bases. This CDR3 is CASSVGLAGGPIPYEQYF. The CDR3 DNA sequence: TGTGCCAGCAGCGTCGGACTAGCGGGAGGGCCAATTCCGTACGAGCAGTACTTC.

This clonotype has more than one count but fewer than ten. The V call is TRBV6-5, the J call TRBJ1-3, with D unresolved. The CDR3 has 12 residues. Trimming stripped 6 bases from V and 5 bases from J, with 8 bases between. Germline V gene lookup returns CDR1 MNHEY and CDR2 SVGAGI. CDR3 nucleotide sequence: TGTGCCAGCAGCCCCGACAGAAACACCATATATTTT. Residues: CASSPDRNTIYF.

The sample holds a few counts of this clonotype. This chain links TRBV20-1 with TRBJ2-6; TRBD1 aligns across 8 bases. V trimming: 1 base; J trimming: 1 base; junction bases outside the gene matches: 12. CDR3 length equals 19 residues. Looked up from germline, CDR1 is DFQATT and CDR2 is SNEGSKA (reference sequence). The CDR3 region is CSARGVRETGESGANVLTF. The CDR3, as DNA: TGCAGTGCTAGAGGGGTGAGGGAGACAGGGGAGTCTGGGGCCAACGTCCTGACTTTC.

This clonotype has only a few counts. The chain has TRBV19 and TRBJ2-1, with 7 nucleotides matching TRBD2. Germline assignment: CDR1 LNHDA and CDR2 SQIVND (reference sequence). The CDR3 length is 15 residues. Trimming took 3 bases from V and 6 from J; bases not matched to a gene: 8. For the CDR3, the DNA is TGTGCCAGTAGTATTGTGTGGTCGGGGGGCAATGAGCAGTTCTTC. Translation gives CASSIVWSGGNEQFF.

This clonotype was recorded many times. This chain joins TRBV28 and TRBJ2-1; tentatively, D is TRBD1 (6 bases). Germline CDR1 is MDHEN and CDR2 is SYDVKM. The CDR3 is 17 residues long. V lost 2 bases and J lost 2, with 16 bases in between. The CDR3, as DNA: TGTGCCAGCAGTTTAACAGGGCAGACGATCCCCTACAATGAGCAGTTCTTC. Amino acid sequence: CASSLTGQTIPYNEQFF.

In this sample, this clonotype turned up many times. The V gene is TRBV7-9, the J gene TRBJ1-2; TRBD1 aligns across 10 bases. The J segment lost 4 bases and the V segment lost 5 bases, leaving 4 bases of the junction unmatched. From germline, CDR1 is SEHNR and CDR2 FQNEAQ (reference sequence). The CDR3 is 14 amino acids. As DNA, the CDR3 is TGTGCCAGCAGCCCGACAGGGGGCGTCTATGGCTACACCTTC. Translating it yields CASSPTGGVYGYTF.

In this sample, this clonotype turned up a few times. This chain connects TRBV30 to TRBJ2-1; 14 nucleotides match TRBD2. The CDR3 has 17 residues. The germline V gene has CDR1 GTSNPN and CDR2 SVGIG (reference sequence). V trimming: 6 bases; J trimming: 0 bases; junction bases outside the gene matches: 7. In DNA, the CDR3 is TGTGCCTGCCCGGGACTAGCGGGAGAATCCTCCTACAATGAGCAGTTCTTC. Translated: CACPGLAGESSYNEQFF.

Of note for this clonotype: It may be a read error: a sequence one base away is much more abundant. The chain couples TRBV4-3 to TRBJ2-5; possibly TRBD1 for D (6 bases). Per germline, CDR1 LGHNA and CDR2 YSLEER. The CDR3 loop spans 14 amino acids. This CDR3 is CASSPDSRLETRYF. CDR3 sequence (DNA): TGCGCCAGCAGCCCGGACAGCCGATTGGAGACCCGGTACTTC.

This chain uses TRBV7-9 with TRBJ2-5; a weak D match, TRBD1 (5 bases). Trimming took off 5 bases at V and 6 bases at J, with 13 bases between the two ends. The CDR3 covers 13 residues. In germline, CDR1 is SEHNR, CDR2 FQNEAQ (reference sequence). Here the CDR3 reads CASSHPQGKTQYF. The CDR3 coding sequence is TGTGCCAGCAGCCATCCTCAGGGAAAGACCCAGTACTTC. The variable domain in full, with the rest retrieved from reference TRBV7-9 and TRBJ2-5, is DTGVSQNPRHKITKRGQNVTFRCDPISEHNRLYWYRQTLGQGPEFLTYFQNEAQLEKSRLLSDRFSAERPKGSFSTLEIQRTEQGDSAMYLCASSHPQGKTQYFGPGTRLLVL.

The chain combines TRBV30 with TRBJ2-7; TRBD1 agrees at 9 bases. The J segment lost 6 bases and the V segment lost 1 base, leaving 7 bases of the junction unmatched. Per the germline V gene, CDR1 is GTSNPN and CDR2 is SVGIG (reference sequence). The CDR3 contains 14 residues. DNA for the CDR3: TGTGCCTGGAGTGGGGGGACAGGGCTTTCCGAGCAGTACTTC. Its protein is CAWSGGTGLSEQYF.

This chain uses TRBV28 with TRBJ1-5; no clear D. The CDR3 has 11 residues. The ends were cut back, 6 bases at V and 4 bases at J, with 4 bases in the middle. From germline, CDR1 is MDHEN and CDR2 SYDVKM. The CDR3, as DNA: TGTGCCAGCAGCTATAATCAGCCCCAGCATTTT. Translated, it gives CASSYNQPQHF.

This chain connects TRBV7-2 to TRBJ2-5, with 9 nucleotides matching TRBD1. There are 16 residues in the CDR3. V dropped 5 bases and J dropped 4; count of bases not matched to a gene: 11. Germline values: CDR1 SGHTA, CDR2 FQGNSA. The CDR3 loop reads CASSTSWGQGSETQYF. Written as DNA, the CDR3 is TGTGCCAGCAGCACATCCTGGGGACAGGGCTCAGAGACCCAGTACTTC.